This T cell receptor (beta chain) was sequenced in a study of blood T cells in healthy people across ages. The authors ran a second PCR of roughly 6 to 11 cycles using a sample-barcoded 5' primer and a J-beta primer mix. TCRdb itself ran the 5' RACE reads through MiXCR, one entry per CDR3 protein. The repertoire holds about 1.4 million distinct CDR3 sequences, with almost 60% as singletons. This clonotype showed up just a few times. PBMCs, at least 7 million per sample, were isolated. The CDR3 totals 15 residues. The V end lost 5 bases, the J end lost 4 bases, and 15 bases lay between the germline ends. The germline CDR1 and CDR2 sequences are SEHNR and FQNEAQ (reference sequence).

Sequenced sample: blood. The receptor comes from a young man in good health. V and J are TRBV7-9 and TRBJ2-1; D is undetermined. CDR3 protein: CASSPVPGHYNEQFF. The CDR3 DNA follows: TGTGCCAGCAGCCCGGTCCCCGGGCATTACAATGAGCAGTTCTTC.